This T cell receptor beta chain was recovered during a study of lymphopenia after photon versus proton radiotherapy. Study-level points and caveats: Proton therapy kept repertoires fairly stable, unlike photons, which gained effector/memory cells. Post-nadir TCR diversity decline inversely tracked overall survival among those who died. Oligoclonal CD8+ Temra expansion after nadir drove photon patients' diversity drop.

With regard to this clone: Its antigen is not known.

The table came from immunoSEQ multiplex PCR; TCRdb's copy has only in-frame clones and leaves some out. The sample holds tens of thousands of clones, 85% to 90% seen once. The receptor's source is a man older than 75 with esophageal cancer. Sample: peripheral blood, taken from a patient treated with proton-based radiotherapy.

For the CDR3, the DNA is TGTGCCAGCTCACCACGGAATACGGGGGCCTCTGAGCAGTTCTTC. As protein: CASSPRNTGASEQFF. The V call is TRBV18, the J call TRBJ2-1; either TRBD1 or TRBD2 may supply D (6 bases each). Germline V gene lookup returns CDR1 KGHSH and CDR2 LQKENI. The CDR3 loop spans 15 amino acids. With 1 base removed from V and 9 bases from J, the gap between germline ends came to 16 bases.